This is a list of T cell receptor beta chains from one sample in a study of shared clonotypes between healthy human individuals. The repertoire was sequenced with immunoSEQ multiplex PCR; TCRdb's copy has only in-frame clones and lacks some. The sample has 2.3 million or so clones; approximately 93% are singletons. Sequenced input: naive CD4+ T cells from PBMCs. Receptors were obtained from a young man in good health. Some clones in this sample may be carry-over from other donors' samples. Both conserved end residues are part of each CDR3. D genes are given only for firm matches. Clone sizes are given selectively: once, few, many, or a class where the clone is expanded.

>TRBV5-6|.|TRBJ1-1|few
TGTGCCAGCAGCTGGGGGGCTGAAGCTTTCTTT
CASSWGAEAFF
>TRBV2|.|TRBJ2-1|.
TGTGCCAGCAGTGCTCTCCGTAACTCCTACAATGAGCAGTTCTTC
CASSALRNSYNEQFF
>TRBV21-1|.|TRBJ2-1|.
TGTGCCAGCAGCTCACGGACACTCCAGCAGTTCTTC
CASSSRTLQQFF
>TRBV5-1|.|TRBJ2-1|.
TGCGCCAGCAGCTTGGATACCTCAGGGAGTGAGCAGTTCTTC
CASSLDTSGSEQFF
>TRBV6-6|.|TRBJ1-5|.
TGTGCCAGCAGGCAGGACGGAAATAGCAATCAGCCCCAGCATTTT
CASRQDGNSNQPQHF
>TRBV6-1|.|TRBJ2-5|.
TGTGCCAGCATGGTCTTCGAAGAGACCCAGTACTTC
CASMVFEETQYF
>TRBV25-1|TRBD2|TRBJ2-7|.
TGTGCCAGCAGCTGGCTAGCGGACTCCTACGAGCAGTACTTC
CASSWLADSYEQYF
>TRBV5-6|TRBD1|TRBJ1-4|once
TGTGCCAGCAGTTCAGGGGGTGAAAAACTGTTTTTT
CASSSGGEKLFF
>TRBV27|TRBD1|TRBJ2-5|.
TGTGCCAGCAGTCTAAACAGGGGACAAGAGACCCAGTACTTC
CASSLNRGQETQYF
>TRBV28|TRBD1|TRBJ2-1|.
TGTGCCAGCAGACGGACAGGGGGCCGAGGTGAGCAGTTCTTC
CASRRTGGRGEQFF
>TRBV7-2|.|TRBJ2-7|once
TGTGCCAGCAGCTTAGCATCGGGGCAGGCCTCCTACGAGCAGTACTTC
CASSLASGQASYEQYF
>TRBV4-1|.|TRBJ1-1|.
TGCGCCAGCAGCCAGGGGGACACCATGAACACTGAAGCTTTCTTT
CASSQGDTMNTEAFF
>TRBV28|TRBD1|TRBJ1-2|.
TGTGCCAGCACCCCAGTAGGGACAGGGTGGGGATACACCTTC
CASTPVGTGWGYTF
>TRBV18|.|TRBJ2-7|.
TGTGCCAGCTCACTCGCTGTGACGGCCTACGAGCAGTACTTC
CASSLAVTAYEQYF
>TRBV18|TRBD1|TRBJ1-5|.
TGTGCCAGCTCACCACAGGGGGCGGTCGGAGGACAGCCCCAGCATTTT
CASSPQGAVGGQPQHF
>TRBV5-1|.|TRBJ2-1|once
TGCGCCAGCAGCTTGGCGTGGGAGCAGTTCTTC
CASSLAWEQFF
>TRBV25-1|.|TRBJ1-2|once
TGTGCCAGCAGTGAATCCCGCAGGGGTGTTACCTATGGCTACACCTTC
CASSESRRGVTYGYTF
>TRBV6-6|.|TRBJ2-1|.
TGTGCCAGCAGTCCCTCCGGGACTTACAATGAGCAGTTCTTC
CASSPSGTYNEQFF
>TRBV7-8|.|TRBJ1-2|.
TGTGCCAGCAGCCCATACCGGGACCGAGCTAACTATGGCTACACCTTC
CASSPYRDRANYGYTF
>TRBV7-3|TRBD2|TRBJ2-1|.
TGTGCCAGCAGCTCGCCAGGACTAGCGGGACGCAATGAGCAGTTCTTC
CASSSPGLAGRNEQFF
>TRBV7-2|TRBD2|TRBJ2-1|.
TGTGCCAGCAGCTTAGGGGCTAGCGGGTACAATGAGCAGTTCTTC
CASSLGASGYNEQFF
>TRBV9|.|TRBJ1-2|.
TGTGCCAGCAGCGGCCAGGCCGCCGTCTATGGCTACACCTTC
CASSGQAAVYGYTF
>TRBV7-9|TRBD1|TRBJ1-6|.
TGTGCCAGCAGCGTAACTAAGGGACAGGGGGCGAATTCACCCCTCCACTTT
CASSVTKGQGANSPLHF
>TRBV9|.|TRBJ1-1|few
TGTGCCAGCAGCGTAGGAGGGTTTAGGACTGAAGCTTTCTTT
CASSVGGFRTEAFF
>TRBV2|TRBD2|TRBJ2-7|once
TGTGCCAGCAGTGGGACTAGCTACGAGCAGTACTTC
CASSGTSYEQYF
>TRBV19|.|TRBJ2-5|.
TGTGCCAGTAGTGCCAAGGGGCAGTACACCCAGTACTTC
CASSAKGQYTQYF
>TRBV6-5|TRBD2|TRBJ2-5|.
TGTGCCAGCAGTTACACCCTAGGGAGGGAAGAGACCCAGTACTTC
CASSYTLGREETQYF
>TRBV29-1|TRBD2|TRBJ2-3|.
TGCAGCGTCACGCTGCGGGGGTTCACAGATACGCAGTATTTT
CSVTLRGFTDTQYF
>TRBV9|.|TRBJ1-4|once
TGTGCCAGCAGCGTAGCCCTCCTTAACAGGGACCTACTTGAAAAACTGTTTTTT
CASSVALLNRDLLEKLFF
>TRBV30|TRBD1|TRBJ2-7|.
TGTGCCTGGAGTGTCGTTAGCTTTGAGGGGGCCTCCTACGAGCAGTACTTC
CAWSVVSFEGASYEQYF
>TRBV5-5|TRBD2|TRBJ2-2|once
TGTGCCAGCAGCTCCGGGACTAGTGGGACCGGGGAGCTGTTTTTT
CASSSGTSGTGELFF
>TRBV10-3|.|TRBJ1-1|.
TGTGCCATCAGCGAGAGGTCCGGGGGGGCGGGCACTGAAGCTTTCTTT
CAISERSGGAGTEAFF
>TRBV18|.|TRBJ1-5|.
TGTGCCAGCTCACCAGGTACGGGGGCTGTTTCCAATCAGCCCCAGCATTTT
CASSPGTGAVSNQPQHF
>TRBV19|.|TRBJ2-1|.
TGTGCCAGTAGTCCCCGGACTGGGGAGCAGTTCTTC
CASSPRTGEQFF
>TRBV6-6|TRBD1|TRBJ2-3|.
TGTGCCAGCAGTGAGACAGGGACCTATACGCAGTATTTT
CASSETGTYTQYF
>TRBV9|.|TRBJ2-5|.
TGTGCCAGCACCCTTTTAGGGGGGGCGGGAGAGACCCAGTACTTC
CASTLLGGAGETQYF
>TRBV10-3|TRBD1|TRBJ1-1|.
TGTGCCATCAGTGTAGACAGGGGGATGAACACTGAAGCTTTCTTT
CAISVDRGMNTEAFF
>TRBV28|.|TRBJ2-1|once
TGTGCCAGCAAGACTAGGTACAATGAGCAGTTCTTC
CASKTRYNEQFF
>TRBV5-1|TRBD2|TRBJ2-3|.
TGCGCCAGCGCCACCGGGACTAGCGGGACTAGCACAGATACGCAGTATTTT
CASATGTSGTSTDTQYF
>TRBV2|TRBD2|TRBJ2-7|once
TGTGCCAGCAGGGACGGACTAGCGTGGGGCCTCGAGCAGTACTTC
CASRDGLAWGLEQYF
>TRBV28|.|TRBJ1-5|once
TGTGCCAGCAGTTCGAACCTGGGGCAGCCCCAGCATTTT
CASSSNLGQPQHF
>TRBV10-3|TRBD1|TRBJ1-1|.
TGTGCCATCAGTGAGCCTTACACAGGGGACACTGAAGCTTTCTTT
CAISEPYTGDTEAFF
>TRBV27|.|TRBJ1-2|.
TGTGCCAGCAGTTTAAAGGGGGAGTCCGCTGACTATGGCTACACCTTC
CASSLKGESADYGYTF
>TRBV7-8|TRBD1|TRBJ2-5|.
TGTGCCAGCAGCTTTGGGACAGGGGAGAGAGAGACCCAGTACTTC
CASSFGTGERETQYF
>TRBV6-6|TRBD1|TRBJ2-5|.
TGTGCCAGCAGGCAACAGGGGTGGGAGACCCAGTACTTC
CASRQQGWETQYF
>TRBV4-3|.|TRBJ2-7|.
TGCGCCAGCAGCCGTGCTCGGCTTGGCGAGCAGTACTTC
CASSRARLGEQYF
>TRBV7-2|.|TRBJ2-7|.
TGTGCCAGCAGCCGAGGGGGGGGATTCGGCTACGAGCAGTACTTC
CASSRGGGFGYEQYF
>TRBV7-8|TRBD2|TRBJ2-7|.
TGTGCCAGCAGGCCCGGGACTACCCAGTACGAGCAGTACTTC
CASRPGTTQYEQYF
>TRBV6-1|TRBD1|TRBJ2-1|.
TGTGCCAGCAGTGAATGGGCGGGGACAGGGGTCAATGAGCAGTTCTTC
CASSEWAGTGVNEQFF
>TRBV28|TRBD1|TRBJ2-1|once
TGTGCCAGCAGACGAATTGGCAGACAGGGGGGTCGGAATGAGCAGTTCTTC
CASRRIGRQGGRNEQFF
>TRBV5-1|.|TRBJ1-3|.
TGCGCCAGCAGCCCACAAGGGAGATCAGGAAACACCATATATTTT
CASSPQGRSGNTIYF
>TRBV4-1|.|TRBJ1-2|.
TGCGCCAGCAGCCAAGGCTCCGACCGAAACTATGGCTACACCTTC
CASSQGSDRNYGYTF
>TRBV4-3|.|TRBJ1-4|once
TGCGCCAGCAGCCAACCCTACAGCCCTAATGAAAAACTGTTTTTT
CASSQPYSPNEKLFF
>TRBV28|.|TRBJ2-5|.
TGTGCCAGCAGATTGGCGGGTACCCAGTACTTC
CASRLAGTQYF
>TRBV7-3|TRBD1|TRBJ2-1|.
TGTGCCAGCAGCTTACGGACAGGGCCCTACAATGAGCAGTTCTTC
CASSLRTGPYNEQFF
>TRBV6-1|.|TRBJ2-3|.
TGTGCCAGCAGAGAAGGACAGCTGACAGATACGCAGTATTTT
CASREGQLTDTQYF
>TRBV11-2|.|TRBJ1-2|.
TGTGCCAGCAGCTTGCTTGCCGGTAACTATGGCTACACCTTC
CASSLLAGNYGYTF
>TRBV7-8|.|TRBJ2-3|.
TGTGCCAGCAGCCCAGACCCTATAGGGGGTACGCAGTATTTT
CASSPDPIGGTQYF
>TRBV2|TRBD2|TRBJ2-7|.
TGTGCCAGGGGACTAGCGGGAGGTCGGGAGCAGTACTTC
CARGLAGGREQYF